This T cell receptor (beta chain) comes out of a study of cytomegalovirus exposure and HLA in healthy donors. Turning to the study itself: Some 85 million unique TCRs from HLA-typed donors were held in an early data release. Whole-study results and caveats: A later analysis showed TCR association rates differing by HLA locus, peaking at DRB1 and lowest at HLA-C. More clonal expansion characterized HLA-associated TCR beta chains than equally common others in a later analysis.

PCR amplification relied on 60 Vbeta primers (plus 13 Jbeta primers). Here immunoSEQ multiplex PCR was the method, and the copy in TCRdb shows in-frame clones only, minus some. The sample yields roughly 140,000 clones, 76% seen once. Trimming cost V 2 bases and J 6 bases; bases outside gene matches: 3. The germline gives CDR1 MDHEN, CDR2 SYDVKM. The CDR3 is made up of 14 amino acids. Worth noting for this clone: Its antigen is as yet unknown.

The sequenced sample consisted of PBMCs. The receptor's source is a man younger than 30 in good health and CMV-seronegative. J is TRBJ2-1 and V is TRBV28, with 8 positions matching TRBD2. CDR3: CASSLLAGPNEQFF. The CDR3 DNA sequence: TGTGCCAGCAGTTTACTAGCGGGCCCCAATGAGCAGTTCTTC.